This TCR beta chain was found in a study of T cell responses to AZD1222 COVID-19 vaccine. Some clones are missing from TCRdb's copy, which holds only in-frame ones; the method was immunoSEQ multiplex PCR. The data hold 170,000 or so clones, with approximately 90% observed a single time. On this clone itself: Its target is unknown.

General observations from the study: Vaccine-related CD4 TCRs covered spike, predominating at 160-218 and 743-854. The study reported that nearly half of spike-specific TCRs target unmutated variant regions.

The TCR comes from an adult in good health. Here the sequenced sample was peripheral blood, taken on day 0 of AZD1222 vaccination.

CDR3 amino acids: CASSVGPAGGRRDYGYTF. In DNA form, the CDR3 reads TGTGCCAGCAGCGTAGGCCCAGCAGGGGGGCGGAGGGACTATGGCTACACCTTC. The chain uses TRBV9 and TRBJ1-2, with 7 bases lining up with TRBD1. The germline V gene has CDR1 SGDLS and CDR2 YYNGEE. V dropped 0 bases and J dropped 3; count of bases not matched to a gene: 14. The CDR3 spans 18 residues. The whole variable domain, remainder taken from reference TRBV9 and TRBJ1-2, is DSGVTQTPKHLITATGQRVTLRCSPRSGDLSVYWYQQSLDQGLQFLIQYYNGEERAKGNILERFSAQQFPDLHSELNLSSLELGDSALYFCASSVGPAGGRRDYGYTFGSGTRLTVV.